This TCR beta chain comes out of a study of blood T cell repertoires in COVID-19. In the study overall: PBMCs, B-cell-depleted T cells, or T cells were the source of the cDNA or gDNA that made up the material.

CDR3 length equals 14 residues. Germline loops: CDR1 MNHEY, CDR2 SVGEGT. J was trimmed by 9 bases and V by 4 bases; bases with no gene match: 7. The authors' processing: Amplified reference gene primers provided the basis for estimating nucleated cell counts. Clones were read by immunoSEQ multiplex PCR, and TCRdb kept only the in-frame ones, dropping some. V, J and clone size derive from that table, while D and trimming were established from the DNA sequence. The data show 120,000 to 150,000 clones, approximately 80% seen once. The rearrangement links TRBV6-2 or TRBV6-3 to TRBJ2-3, with 10 positions matching TRBD2. The sequenced material came from peripheral blood. This receptor was obtained from a woman older than 75 in a cohort sampled during active or convalescent COVID-19. CDR3 in DNA: TGTGCCAGCAGTTCCTCAGCGGGGGGGTTGACGCAGTATTTT. Translation: CASSSSAGGLTQYF.